This T cell receptor beta chain was profiled in a study of cytomegalovirus exposure and HLA in healthy donors. About the research overall: Approximately 190 million T cells yielded some 100 million unique TCR beta sequences, as an earlier analysis found. Study-level findings and limits: The study put 150 to 200 TCR beta chains on its list as cytomegalovirus-associated. Researchers left out some V segments, among them TRBV6-2 and TRBV6-3, as indistinguishable. In an earlier analysis, productive rearrangement rates for most beta V segments clustered near 87% or 30%.

Trimming took off 0 bases at V and 3 bases at J, with 4 bases between the two ends. Germline V lookup: CDR1 KGHSH, CDR2 LQKENI. This CDR3 region has 13 residues. To note about this clone: Its matching antigen is unknown.

Primers for the PCR totalled 60 Vbeta and 13 Jbeta. Assay used: immunoSEQ multiplex PCR; TCRdb lists only in-frame clones, some missing. The sample shows about 150,000 clones, around two thirds of them seen only once. This TCR came from a young woman in good health and CMV-seronegative. The material sequenced was PBMCs. The V call is TRBV18, the J call TRBJ2-3; no definite D call. The CDR3 region has the DNA TGTGCCAGCTCACCACCCGGTACAGATACGCAGTATTTT. Translation gives CASSPPGTDTQYF. Supplemented by reference TRBV18 and TRBJ2-3, the full variable domain reads NAGVMQNPRHLVRRRGQEARLRCSPMKGHSHVYWYRQLPEEGLKFMVYLQKENIIDESGMPKERFSAEFPKEGPSILRIQQVVRGDSAAYFCASSPPGTDTQYFGPGTRLTVL.